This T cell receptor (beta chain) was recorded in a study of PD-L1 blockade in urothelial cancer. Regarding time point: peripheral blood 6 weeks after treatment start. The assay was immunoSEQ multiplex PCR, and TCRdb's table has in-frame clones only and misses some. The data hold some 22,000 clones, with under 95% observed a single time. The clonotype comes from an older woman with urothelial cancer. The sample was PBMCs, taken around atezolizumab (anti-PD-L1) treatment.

CDR3 nucleotides: TGTGCCAGCAGCAGTACGGGGTTGACTGAAGCTTTCTTT. Translation: CASSSTGLTEAFF. The chain uses TRBV7-8 and TRBJ1-1, with D hard to call. There are 13 residues in the CDR3. Germline values: CDR1 SGHVS, CDR2 FQNEAQ. Trimming took off 5 bases at V and 5 bases at J, with 12 bases between the two ends.